These T cell receptor beta chains were read from a single sample in a study of neoadjuvant nivolumab and ipilimumab in lung cancer. Assay: immunoSEQ multiplex PCR; the TCRdb copy retains only in-frame clones and omits some. The repertoire includes 30,000 or so clones, approximately 90% of them detected once, and about 5% sits in the top ten. Specimen: peripheral blood, collected after neoadjuvant nivolumab, alone or with ipilimumab, at or shortly before surgery. Every receptor here comes from an adult with non-small cell lung cancer. CDR3s include the opening cysteine and the closing phenylalanine or tryptophan. A D gene is named only where the DNA matches it firmly. A clone size is listed for some rows: how often the clone was seen (once, few, many), or a class if it is expanded.

v_gene,abundance,j_gene,d_gene,CDR3aa,CDR3nt
TRBV9,.,TRBJ2-3,.,CASSALSGPMAGDTQYF,TGTGCCAGCAGCGCCCTAAGTGGGCCCATGGCGGGAGATACGCAGTATTTT
TRBV29-1,.,TRBJ1-4,.,CSVARQTNEKLFF,TGCAGCGTCGCTAGGCAAACTAATGAAAAACTGTTTTTT
TRBV9,once,TRBJ2-5,.,CASSVVGGETQYF,TGTGCCAGCAGCGTAGTTGGGGGCGAGACCCAGTACTTC
TRBV18,.,TRBJ2-5,.,CASSPPTPPSETQYF,TGTGCCAGCTCACCACCTACGCCCCCTTCGGAGACCCAGTACTTC
TRBV4-2,once,TRBJ2-5,.,CASSQVENREETQYF,TGTGCCAGCAGCCAAGTTGAAAACAGGGAAGAGACCCAGTACTTC
TRBV29-1,.,TRBJ2-7,.,CSVAFEYEQYF,TGCAGCGTTGCATTCGAGTACGAGCAGTACTTC
TRBV2,.,TRBJ2-1,.,CASRGAGYYNEQFF,TGTGCCAGCAGGGGGGCGGGTTACTACAATGAGCAGTTCTTC
TRBV10-2,few,TRBJ2-5,.,CASRMAGQETQYF,TGCGCCAGCAGAATGGCAGGACAAGAGACCCAGTACTTC
TRBV4-2,.,TRBJ1-4,TRBD1,CASSQDPAAGGAGEKLFF,TGTGCCAGCAGCCAAGATCCAGCAGCAGGGGGCGCAGGGGAAAAACTGTTTTTT
TRBV7-9,.,TRBJ1-2,.,CASSLDFRDNYGYTF,TGTGCCAGCAGCTTAGATTTCCGGGATAACTATGGCTACACCTTC
TRBV7-2,.,TRBJ1-1,TRBD1,CASSRQGIGNTEAFF,TGTGCCAGCAGCCGACAGGGTATCGGGAACACTGAAGCTTTCTTT
TRBV9,.,TRBJ2-5,.,CASSAGLIQETQYF,TGTGCCAGCAGCGCCGGACTAATCCAAGAGACCCAGTACTTC
TRBV5-1,.,TRBJ1-5,.,CASSLTGSDQPQHF,TGCGCCAGCAGCTTGACAGGGTCCGATCAGCCCCAGCATTTT
TRBV7-6,.,TRBJ1-6,.,CASSLDKNSPLHF,TGTGCCAGCAGCTTGGACAAAAATTCACCCCTCCACTTT
TRBV6-1,.,TRBJ2-7,.,CASSDLPRDGSYEQYF,TGTGCCAGCAGTGACCTCCCCCGGGACGGATCCTACGAGCAGTACTTC
TRBV6-5,.,TRBJ2-5,TRBD2,CATSVLAGSQETQYF,TGTGCCACCTCCGTCCTAGCGGGGTCCCAAGAGACCCAGTACTTC
TRBV9,.,TRBJ2-2,.,CASSLRSGALNTGELFF,TGTGCCAGCAGCCTCCGATCGGGGGCCCTCAACACCGGGGAGCTGTTTTTT
TRBV5-1,once,TRBJ1-1,TRBD1,CASSFTRDRDSMNTEAFF,TGCGCCAGCAGCTTTACCCGGGACAGGGATTCCATGAACACTGAAGCTTTCTTT
TRBV4-1,.,TRBJ1-2,TRBD1,CASSQQGQGVDYGYTF,TGCGCCAGCAGCCAACAGGGACAGGGAGTCGATTATGGCTACACCTTC
TRBV7-8,.,TRBJ2-7,TRBD2,CASSKEGSSGVYEQYF,TGTGCCAGCAGCAAGGAGGGTAGTAGCGGGGTCTACGAGCAGTACTTC
TRBV5-5,.,TRBJ1-4,TRBD1,CASTSTGTANEKLFF,TGTGCCAGCACCTCGACAGGGACAGCTAATGAAAAACTGTTTTTT
TRBV7-2,.,TRBJ1-5,.,CASSSWGRDQPQHF,TGTGCCAGCAGCTCTTGGGGGCGCGATCAGCCCCAGCATTTT
TRBV4-2,.,TRBJ2-1,.,CASSLLVGARNEQFF,TGTGCCAGCAGCCTACTTGTGGGGGCCCGGAATGAGCAGTTCTTC
TRBV19,.,TRBJ1-1,TRBD1,CASSPRQGNTEAFF,TGTGCCAGTAGTCCCCGACAGGGGAACACTGAAGCTTTCTTT
TRBV19,.,TRBJ2-7,.,CASSIGDGLGEQYF,TGTGCCAGTAGTATAGGTGACGGCCTGGGCGAGCAGTACTTC
TRBV5-1,.,TRBJ2-3,.,CASSLEGVTPDTQYF,TGCGCCAGCAGCTTGGAGGGGGTCACCCCAGATACGCAGTATTTT
TRBV5-1,once,TRBJ2-7,.,CASSLGQSSYEQYF,TGCGCCAGCAGCTTGGGGCAGAGCTCCTACGAGCAGTACTTC
TRBV25-1,.,TRBJ2-1,.,CASSEYGGKSYNEQFF,TGTGCCAGCAGTGAATACGGAGGGAAGTCCTACAATGAGCAGTTCTTC
TRBV2,.,TRBJ2-7,.,CASSYSPYEQYF,TGTGCCAGCAGTTATAGCCCCTACGAGCAGTACTTC
TRBV2,.,TRBJ1-4,TRBD1,CASRARDRLFF,TGTGCCAGCAGAGCCCGGGACAGGTTGTTTTTT
TRBV5-4,.,TRBJ2-2,.,CASSSKGRNTGELFF,TGTGCCAGCAGCTCCAAAGGGAGGAACACCGGGGAGCTGTTTTTT
TRBV5-5,.,TRBJ1-5,TRBD1,CASSVGTGNQPQHF,TGTGCCAGCAGCGTCGGGACAGGCAATCAGCCCCAGCATTTT
TRBV18,once,TRBJ2-7,.,CASSQSTGTYEQYF,TGTGCCAGCTCACAATCGACAGGAACCTACGAGCAGTACTTC
TRBV7-3,.,TRBJ2-2,.,CASSLGYTGELFF,TGTGCCAGCAGCTTAGGTTACACCGGGGAGCTGTTTTTT
TRBV5-4,.,TRBJ1-3,TRBD1,CASSLMQGASGNTIYF,TGTGCCAGCAGCTTGATGCAGGGGGCCTCTGGAAACACCATATATTTT
TRBV5-1,.,TRBJ1-1,TRBD1,CASSLEGQGEAFF,TGCGCCAGCAGCTTGGAGGGACAGGGTGAAGCTTTCTTT
TRBV5-6,once,TRBJ1-2,TRBD1,CASSAGQGTYGYTF,TGTGCCAGCAGCGCCGGACAGGGTACCTATGGCTACACCTTC
TRBV6-1,.,TRBJ1-5,.,CASSDSGTNLGLNQPQHF,TGTGCCAGCAGTGATTCCGGGACAAACCTGGGTCTTAATCAGCCCCAGCATTTT
TRBV6-1,.,TRBJ2-7,TRBD1,CASSEALRGQVISYEQYF,TGTGCCAGCAGTGAAGCGCTTCGGGGACAGGTTATCTCCTACGAGCAGTACTTC
TRBV2,.,TRBJ2-3,.,CASSEQGLTDTQYF,TGTGCCAGCAGTGAACAGGGGCTCACAGATACGCAGTATTTT
TRBV28,.,TRBJ1-5,TRBD1,CASSGQGSEPQHF,TGTGCCAGCTCCGGACAGGGTTCGGAGCCCCAGCATTTT
TRBV4-3,.,TRBJ2-5,TRBD2,CASSKTSGGFETQYF,TGCGCCAGCAGCAAAACTAGCGGGGGGTTTGAGACCCAGTACTTC
TRBV5-5,.,TRBJ2-7,.,CASSLGQSAYEQYF,TGTGCCAGCAGCTTGGGACAGTCAGCCTACGAGCAGTACTTC
TRBV19,.,TRBJ2-1,.,CASSIGQNNEQFF,TGTGCCAGTAGTATAGGACAAAACAATGAGCAGTTCTTC
TRBV4-1,.,TRBJ1-1,.,CASSQDETGRVAFF,TGCGCCAGCAGCCAAGACGAGACAGGAAGGGTAGCTTTCTTT
TRBV7-8,.,TRBJ2-2,.,CASQGGYNTGELFF,TGTGCCAGCCAAGGGGGATACAACACCGGGGAGCTGTTTTTT
TRBV10-3,.,TRBJ1-6,TRBD1,CAIGFGQGGSPLHF,TGTGCCATCGGTTTTGGACAGGGCGGTTCACCCCTCCACTTT
TRBV29-1,.,TRBJ1-3,TRBD1,CSVKDRTGNTIYF,TGCAGCGTTAAGGACAGGACTGGAAACACCATATATTTT
TRBV4-2,.,TRBJ1-2,.,CASSPGGTGRSGYTF,TGTGCCAGCAGCCCGGGTGGAACAGGGAGGAGTGGCTACACCTTC
TRBV29-1,once,TRBJ2-5,TRBD1,CSGGQGAPRETQYF,TGCAGCGGGGGACAGGGGGCGCCTCGGGAGACCCAGTACTTC
TRBV10-2,.,TRBJ1-5,TRBD1,CASSGTGTGEVQPQHF,TGCGCCAGCAGTGGCACCGGGACAGGGGAGGTTCAGCCCCAGCATTTT
TRBV5-5,.,TRBJ1-2,.,CASSLGPGDYGYTF,TGTGCCAGCAGCTTGGGGCCCGGGGACTATGGCTACACCTTC
TRBV9,.,TRBJ2-1,.,CASSVRLGNEQFF,TGTGCCAGCAGCGTAAGGCTAGGCAATGAGCAGTTCTTC
TRBV5-1,.,TRBJ2-3,TRBD1,CASSPGQGAGDTQYF,TGCGCCAGCAGCCCTGGACAGGGGGCCGGTGATACGCAGTATTTT